The entry that follows covers one TCR beta chain sequence. The antigen remains unidentified. The sample originates from a study of T-cell memory formation after mild COVID-19. CDR1 and CDR2 (germline): LGHNA, YSLEER. The V end was cut by 0 bases, the J end by 0 bases, with 6 bases between. The CDR3 is 14 amino acids. UMIs and sample barcodes were carried by the TCR alpha and TCR beta cDNA libraries that 5'RACE produced using constant-segment primers. Each CDR3 protein gets one entry after TCRdb re-called the 5' RACE reads with MiXCR. The sample holds about 110,000 distinct CDR3 sequences, 15% to 20% seen once. Study outcomes and limitations: Proof of SARS-CoV-2 specificity was absent for the second-wave clones that crested on day 37. Shrinking CD4+ clones were chiefly CM and EM; CD8+ ones were chiefly EMRA. Pre-infection memory contained some responding clones, which suggested that cross-reactive memory had joined.

The receptor was isolated from an adult woman who had mild COVID-19 (a few samples of this study predate the infection). Cell type and time point are not known. This rearrangement joins TRBV4-3 to TRBJ2-7; D is unresolved. The sequencing input was PBMCs or a T cell subset sorted from them (not recorded which). The CDR3 spells CASSQDGPSYEQYF. Written as DNA, the CDR3 is TGCGCCAGCAGCCAAGATGGCCCCTCCTACGAGCAGTACTTC.